This T cell receptor beta chain was obtained from a study of T cells in Graves' hyperthyroidism and ophthalmopathy (dated by TCRdb to the late 2010s). About the full investigation: Peripheral blood samples were taken at initial diagnosis, before any treatment was given. TCR V-J signatures able to tell the groups apart were searched for in a discovery cohort of more than 90 patients, of whom more than 40 had Graves' ophthalmopathy and under 65 had stable Graves' hyperthyroidism. Whether ophthalmopathy could be predicted prospectively was tested in an independent validation cohort made up of roughly 20 hyperthyroidism patients plus 17 patients who later progressed to ophthalmopathy. The roughly 94 discovery patients were randomly divided into training and test sets at a 7:3 ratio. In roughly six Graves' hyperthyroidism patients, the study also compared T-cell repertoires from thyroid tissue with T-cell repertoires from blood. After blood sampling, hyperthyroidism patients were treated with methimazole at a starting dose of 30 mg daily, and ophthalmopathy patients were treated with high-dose intravenous methylprednisolone. TCR Vbeta CDR3 sequencing of some 140 peripheral blood samples (under 45 ophthalmopathy, over 70 hyperthyroidism and approximately 17 progressor patients) is reported in the paper.

Results the study describes overall, beyond this receptor: A model built on a 13 V-J signature distinguished ophthalmopathy from stable hyperthyroidism, reaching about 88% sensitivity and 81% to 83% specificity in cross-validation and 80%/75% in testing. Blood samples also contained most of the expanded thyroid clonotypes (frequency above 0.001), which suggests that blood repertoires may reflect thyroid immune responses. No statistical method was used to set the sample size in advance, and investigators knew the group allocation. During validation, the model predicted progression to ophthalmopathy a median of about 6.5 months ahead of onset, with almost 71% sensitivity and 72.22% specificity.

This clonotype was seen ten or more times. Which antigen it targets is not known. Per-base qualities were not stored, and no clone one base away is much larger. TCR beta CDR3 regions were amplified from RNA transcripts. The TCR CDR3 was subjected to a first round of RT-PCR using the HTBI primer set and the Qiagen OneStep RT-PCR kit. Libraries were constructed in a second round of multiplex PCR, after which size selection and purification were performed. Sequencing of the libraries was done on an Illumina HiSeq2000 using paired-end 100 bp reads. On the authors' methods: SOAPnuke was used to process the raw data, with reads discarded if the reads contained adapters or uncalled bases, had a mean Phred below 15, or lacked an exact constant-primer or identifier match. High-quality paired reads were merged with COPE v1.2.5, and unique nucleotide sequences were defined as clonotypes. Clonotypes were aligned to IMGT TRBV, TRBD and TRBJ reference segments using MiTCR v1.1. Analysis was restricted to V-J combinations with a frequency above 0.0001, which covered 99% to 99.2% of repertoires. The TCS score was defined as the ratio of F50 (clonal expansion) to E x V (chaos), calculated using BLOSUM62-based TCRdist between CDR3 peptides within each V-J. Welch's t-statistics and random forest reduced roughly 500 V-J features to about 13, which were used in a naive Bayes classifier (R e1071). TCRdb reprocessed the public reads (quality trimming at Q25 with fastp, clone calling with MiXCR) and kept in-frame beta chains. Here each entry gathers all rows of one CDR3 protein and keeps the most common genes and DNA. It is TCRdb's table, rather than the study itself, that gives the V and J calls and clone size. For this sample there are 450,000 to 650,000 distinct CDR3 sequences; approximately 17% appear just once. The ten largest clones capture around 17% of the sample.

Ophthalmopathy patients had moderately to severely active disease, with a Clinical Activity Score of 3 or more, a NOSPECS grade of 4 or more, and a disease duration of less than 3 months. Any patient with an uncontrolled infection, another autoimmune disease, pregnancy or lactation was excluded. Diagnoses were established on the basis of clinical symptoms, serum thyroxine and TRAb, thyroid ultrasound, and orbital computed tomography. PBMCs were isolated from 7.5 to 10 ml of fresh peripheral blood by Ficoll-Paque density gradient centrifugation. Total RNA was extracted with Trizol reagent, and quality was checked on an Agilent 2100 Bioanalyzer. The clonotype comes from a young woman with Graves' ophthalmopathy. Material: blood.

The CDR3 amino acid sequence is: CASSRGTVGSYEQYF. The DNA is as follows: TGTGCCAGCAGCCGTGGGACAGTGGGCTCCTACGAGCAGTACTTC. The chain links TRBV5-6 with TRBJ2-7; 7 bases in the middle match TRBD1. Including cysteine and phenylalanine, the CDR3 has 15 amino acids. Only the CDR3 DNA is retained, 45 bases long and in frame from the first base. CDR1 and CDR2 (SGHDT, YYEEEE) derive from the germline V gene. V is cut back by 4 bases and J by 0 bases, with 7 bases in the junction unmatched.